This T cell receptor (beta chain) is drawn from a study of T-cell reconstitution after alpha-beta-depleted transplantation in children. Broader study findings: Several hundred rapidly expanded clones from non-depleted graft cells reportedly supplied alpha-beta T cells about two months post-transplant. Where some patients showed high TCRbeta diversity at day 60, it came from recipient T cells and thymic progenitors that had survived. At the one-year point after transplant, T-cell counts and TCRbeta diversity were found to come mostly from T cells that had been newly produced.

Worth noting for this clonotype: The antigen remains unidentified.

Germline CDR1 and CDR2: KGHDR and SFDVKD. With 3 bases clipped from V and 4 bases from J, the junction kept 7 bases outside the gene matches. This CDR3 is 16 amino acids long. Construction of the TCRbeta library involved unique molecular identifiers. TCRdb reprocessed the PCR reads with MiXCR, giving one entry per CDR3 protein. Of 450,000 to 700,000 distinct CDR3 sequences listed, 25% to 30% are singletons. The receptor comes from a boy younger than two with Wiskott-Aldrich syndrome, due to receive a stem cell transplant. The material was PBMCs, obtained before TCRalphabeta/CD19-depleted stem cell transplant. The chain is built from TRBV24-1 and TRBJ2-1, with TRBD2 matching 8 bases. For the CDR3, the DNA is TGTGCCACCAGTGATCGGACTAGCATCAGTTACAATGAGCAGTTCTTC. Its translation: CATSDRTSISYNEQFF.